These T cell receptor beta chains were read from a single sample in a study of T cell responses to AZD1222 COVID-19 vaccine. TCRdb's copy holds only in-frame clones and misses some; the assay was immunoSEQ multiplex PCR. This sample carries about 140,000 clones, approximately 90% of them seen once, and the ten largest clones take around 1.3%. Sample: peripheral blood, taken on day 0 of AZD1222 vaccination. The receptors stem from an adult in good health. Both conserved end residues are part of each CDR3. Fields, in order: V gene, D gene, J gene, CDR3 length, clone size, CDR3 DNA, CDR3 protein. A D gene is named only where the DNA matches it firmly. Clone size, where shown, is once, few, many, or a class for clones that have expanded.

TRBV6-5,TRBD1,TRBJ1-5,16,NA,TGTGCCAGCAGTTACCCTGCAGGGGGGCGCAATCAGCCCCAGCATTTT,CASSYPAGGRNQPQHF
TRBV15,NA,TRBJ1-2,15,NA,TGTGCCACCAGCATCGGGCCCGGGGGAGACTATGGCTACACCTTC,CATSIGPGGDYGYTF
TRBV7-9,NA,TRBJ1-4,13,once,TGTGCCAGCAGCTCAGGGGTTCGAGAAAAACTGTTTTTT,CASSSGVREKLFF
TRBV5-1,NA,TRBJ2-2,19,NA,TGCGCCAGCAGCTTGGAAGGTAATGCGGCGGGAACCGGCACCGGGGAGCTGTTTTTT,CASSLEGNAAGTGTGELFF
TRBV5-4,TRBD2,TRBJ2-1,17,NA,TGTGCCAGCAGCTGGGGTGGACTAGCGGGAACCTACAATGAGCAGTTCTTC,CASSWGGLAGTYNEQFF
TRBV28,NA,TRBJ1-1,14,NA,TGTGCCAGCAGTTTACAGGGATCGAACACTGAAGCTTTCTTT,CASSLQGSNTEAFF
TRBV7-2,TRBD2,TRBJ2-3,19,NA,TGTGCCAGCAGCTTAGAAGGTCACGACGGACTAGCGGGCACAGATACGCAGTATTTT,CASSLEGHDGLAGTDTQYF
TRBV30,NA,TRBJ1-2,13,NA,TGTGCCTGGCAGGGGTTAGGAGATGTACGCTACACCTTC,CAWQGLGDVRYTF
TRBV27,NA,TRBJ1-3,17,NA,TGTGCCAGCAGCCAAGTGGCCACAGGATTCTCTGGAAACACCATATATTTT,CASSQVATGFSGNTIYF
TRBV7-2,NA,TRBJ1-3,14,NA,TGTGCCAGCAGCATTGGACGAACGGGAAACACCATATATTTT,CASSIGRTGNTIYF
TRBV20-1,NA,TRBJ1-1,11,NA,TGCAGTGCCCCTGGACCCCCGGGAGCTTTCTTT,CSAPGPPGAFF
TRBV19,NA,TRBJ1-2,11,NA,TGTGCCAGTAGTAGCGGCTATGGCTACACCTTC,CASSSGYGYTF
TRBV7-9,TRBD1,TRBJ1-2,14,NA,TGTGCCAGCCGCCTGGGGACAGGGGGCTATGGCTACACCTTC,CASRLGTGGYGYTF
TRBV7-9,NA,TRBJ1-2,14,NA,TGTGCCAGCAGCCTCTCGTTCGGGGACTATGGCTACACCTTC,CASSLSFGDYGYTF
TRBV19,TRBD1,TRBJ2-7,17,NA,TGTGCCAGTAGTGCCGGGACAGGGGGCACGGGTGTTTACGAGCAGTACTTC,CASSAGTGGTGVYEQYF
TRBV4-3,NA,TRBJ1-6,16,NA,TGCGCCAGCAGCCAAGAGCGGGGCTTGGGGAATTCACCCCTCCACTTT,CASSQERGLGNSPLHF
TRBV7-9,TRBD1,TRBJ1-1,17,few,TGTGCCAGCAGCTTACCTCTCGGCAGGGGGCACGACACTGAAGCTTTCTTT,CASSLPLGRGHDTEAFF
TRBV19,TRBD1,TRBJ1-1,14,NA,TGTGCCAGCAGCCACAGGGGATTGAACACTGAAGCTTTCTTT,CASSHRGLNTEAFF
TRBV19,NA,TRBJ1-1,13,NA,TGTGCCAGTAGTATTAGGGGGAACACTGAAGCTTTCTTT,CASSIRGNTEAFF
TRBV15,NA,TRBJ2-3,12,once,TGTGCCACGTCATGGGGCCCAGATACGCAGTATTTT,CATSWGPDTQYF
TRBV2,TRBD1,TRBJ1-1,15,NA,TGTGCCAGCAACGGACAGGGAAGGCGGGCCACTGAAGCTTTCTTT,CASNGQGRRATEAFF
TRBV9,TRBD1,TRBJ2-7,16,NA,TGTGCCAGCAGCGTAGGGGGTGGGACAGGGAGTGGGGAGCAGTACTTC,CASSVGGGTGSGEQYF
TRBV18,NA,TRBJ1-1,12,NA,TGTGCCAGCTCACCCGGACAAACTGAAGCTTTCTTT,CASSPGQTEAFF
TRBV7-9,NA,TRBJ2-3,12,NA,TGTGCCAGCAGCCCTCAAGCAGATACGCAGTATTTT,CASSPQADTQYF
TRBV29-1,NA,TRBJ2-5,13,NA,TGCAGCGTCCGAGGGTCCAATTCAGAGACCCAGTACTTC,CSVRGSNSETQYF
TRBV11-2,NA,TRBJ2-2,13,NA,TGTGCCAGCAGCCGGGTAGACACCGGGGAGCTGTTTTTT,CASSRVDTGELFF
TRBV4-3,NA,TRBJ2-7,15,NA,TGCGCCAGCAGCCTCCTCCTGGGGACAAACTACGAGCAGTACTTC,CASSLLLGTNYEQYF
TRBV28,NA,TRBJ1-1,16,NA,TGTGCCACCTCCCGGGTCGGGCAGGTTCGGTTCACTGAAGCTTTCTTT,CATSRVGQVRFTEAFF
TRBV6-5,TRBD1,TRBJ1-2,14,NA,TGTGCCAGCACCCGGACAGGGAGTAACCGTGGCTACACCTTC,CASTRTGSNRGYTF
TRBV6-1,TRBD1,TRBJ1-4,16,NA,TGTGCCAGCAGTGACGGGGACAGGGGTTTCAATGAAAAACTGTTTTTT,CASSDGDRGFNEKLFF
TRBV4-3,NA,TRBJ1-2,14,NA,TGCGCCAGCAGCCAAGGGCGCCGCGCGGGTGGCTACACCTTC,CASSQGRRAGGYTF
TRBV3-1/TRBV3-2,TRBD1,TRBJ1-5,16,NA,TGTGCCAGCAGCCAGGCCGGGACAGGGGCCAATCAGCCCCAGCATTTT,CASSQAGTGANQPQHF
TRBV19,NA,TRBJ1-4,15,NA,TGTGCCAGTAGTATAGCCTTGCCAGGGGATGAAAAACTGTTTTTT,CASSIALPGDEKLFF
TRBV5-4,NA,TRBJ1-1,15,once,TGTGCCAGCAGCTTGGGCGGGGCGCGAGACACTGAAGCTTTCTTT,CASSLGGARDTEAFF
TRBV11-2,TRBD2,TRBJ2-1,16,NA,TGTGCCAGCAGCCTCCCAACTAGCGGGAGTTGGAATGAGCAGTTCTTC,CASSLPTSGSWNEQFF
TRBV7-2,NA,TRBJ1-4,16,NA,TGTGCCAGCAGCTTAGCTTCGGGTGGGAATAATGAAAAACTGTTTTTT,CASSLASGGNNEKLFF
TRBV27,NA,TRBJ1-2,13,NA,TGTGCCAGCAGTTTCTACGGGGGCTATGGCTACACCTTC,CASSFYGGYGYTF